One sample yielded the 27 T cell receptor beta chains listed below, sequenced in a study of monozygotic twins with inflammatory bowel disease. TCRdb reprocessed the 5' RACE reads and reports one entry per CDR3 protein, with no DNA. This sample's clone table lists approximately 160,000 distinct CDR3 sequences. The source material was blood. These receptors originate from a human donor with ulcerative colitis or Crohn's disease, or a healthy co-twin of an affected twin (not recorded which).

The CDR3 sequence: CASSDEVLYEQYF. The chain joins TRBV5-1 to TRBJ2-7. This CDR3 has 13 amino acids. The germline V gene has CDR1 SGHRS and CDR2 YFSETQ.

The V gene is TRBV4-2, the J gene TRBJ2-3; checking the TCRdb D call of TRBD2 is not possible without DNA. In germline, CDR1 is LGHNA, CDR2 YNFKEQ. This CDR3 comprises 17 residues. Here the CDR3 reads CASSQEKLAGDTDTQYF.

The chain couples TRBV2 to TRBJ2-1; the TRBD1 assignment by TCRdb is unverifiable without DNA. The CDR3 runs 16 residues. Germline-derived CDR1 and CDR2 are SNHLY and FYNNEI. The CDR3 reads CASSSNRGSSYNEQFF.

The rearrangement links TRBV7-9 to TRBJ1-1; the D gene TCRdb calls, TRBD1, cannot be checked with no DNA. This CDR3 has 15 amino acids. CDR1 SEHNR and CDR2 FQNEAQ come from the germline V gene (reference sequence). The CDR3 region is CASSPARGRNTEAFF.

V usage is TRBV6-2 or TRBV6-3 and J usage is TRBJ2-3. Germline loops: CDR1 MNHEY, CDR2 SVGEGT. The CDR3 loop spans 11 amino acids. CDR3 sequence reads: CASSYPDPQYF.

The rearrangement joins TRBV10-3 to TRBJ2-1; lacking DNA, the TRBD2 call made by TCRdb goes unchecked. This CDR3 region has 14 residues. CDR1 is ENHRY, CDR2 SYGVKD, per germline. CDR3 sequence: CAIRAGLAGDEQFF.

The gene calls are TRBV6-1 and TRBJ1-2; the D call of TRBD1 rests on TCRdb alone, since no DNA is present to check it. CDR3 length: 15 amino acids. In germline, CDR1 is MNHNS, CDR2 SASEGT. The CDR3 sequence: CASSVQAGLNYGYTF.

The chain has TRBV19 and TRBJ2-3; the D call from TCRdb, TRBD2, cannot be confirmed without DNA. This CDR3 region has 13 residues. Germline V gene data show CDR1 as LNHDA and CDR2 as SQIVND (reference sequence). CDR3 residues: CASSISRVDTQYF.

This CDR3 is CASSRLAGGDEQFF. The chain uses TRBV11-2 and TRBJ2-1; TCRdb proposes TRBD2, but this gene call is untestable without DNA. This CDR3 is built from 14 residues. Per germline, CDR1 SGHAT and CDR2 FQNNGV.

The CDR3 is CASSLAEPYEQYF. The chain links TRBV5-4 to TRBJ2-7. Per germline, CDR1 SGHNT and CDR2 YYREEE (reference sequence). The CDR3 has 13 residues.

The V gene is TRBV6-1, the J gene TRBJ2-7; TCRdb's D call of TRBD1 is untestable without DNA. Germline CDR1 is MNHNS and CDR2 is SASEGT. CDR3 size: 16 residues. The chain's CDR3 is CASSTPGSGLSYEQYF.

This chain connects TRBV3-1 to TRBJ1-6; TCRdb names TRBD1, which stays unverified in the absence of DNA. The CDR3 has 15 amino acids. Germline loops: CDR1 LGHDT, CDR2 YNNKEL (reference sequence). The CDR3 loop is CASSQQGQSTSPLHF.

This chain links TRBV6-4 with TRBJ1-6; checking the TCRdb D call of TRBD1 is not possible without DNA. The CDR3 is made up of 15 amino acids. Germline V gene data show CDR1 as MRHNA and CDR2 as SNTAGT. The CDR3 here is CASSDSDRGNSPLHF.

This chain connects TRBV27 to TRBJ1-5; TCRdb designates TRBD1, a call that cannot be tested without DNA. The CDR3 spans 17 residues. Germline CDR1 is MNHEY and CDR2 is SMNVEV (reference sequence). The CDR3 reads CASSSMGQGWGNQPQHF.

The CDR3 protein is CASSLLRGHEQFF. This chain links TRBV3-1 with TRBJ2-1; TCRdb's D gene call, TRBD1, goes unchecked for lack of DNA. This CDR3 region has 13 residues. Germline V lookup: CDR1 LGHDT, CDR2 YNNKEL (reference sequence).

This rearrangement joins TRBV5-4 to TRBJ2-5; TCRdb's D call, TRBD2, is unchecked because there is no DNA. CDR3 length: 15 amino acids. CDR1 is SGHNT and CDR2 is YYREEE in the germline V gene (reference sequence). The CDR3 spells CASSPGLRNGETQYF.

The chain employs TRBV27 and TRBJ2-3; TCRdb's assignment of TRBD1 cannot be checked, as there is no DNA. CDR1 MNHEY and CDR2 SMNVEV come from the germline V gene (reference sequence). The CDR3 covers 16 residues. CDR3: CASSLGPGTDADTQYF.

The chain combines TRBV10-3 with TRBJ2-5; the D call of TRBD2 rests on TCRdb alone, since no DNA is present to check it. Per germline, CDR1 ENHRY and CDR2 SYGVKD. The length of the CDR3 is 17 residues. The CDR3 spells CAISDSLSGNEGETQYF.

The rearrangement uses TRBV5-1 and TRBJ2-7; TCRdb calls TRBD1, which cannot be checked without DNA. This CDR3 has 14 amino acids. The germline gives CDR1 SGHRS, CDR2 YFSETQ. The CDR3 loop reads CASSPYRDHYEQYF. Looking up the rest from reference TRBV5-1 and TRBJ2-7 gives the full variable domain: KAGVTQTPRYLIKTRGQQVTLSCSPISGHRSVSWYQQTPGQGLQFLFEYFSETQRNKGNFPGRFSGRQFSNSRSEMNVSTLELGDSALYLCASSPYRDHYEQYFGPGTRLTVT.

The chain carries TRBV5-1 and TRBJ2-1; as DNA is missing, the TRBD2 call by TCRdb cannot be tested. CDR1 is SGHRS, CDR2 YFSETQ, per germline. This CDR3 region has 15 residues. CDR3 loop: CASSSGTNSYNEQFF.

This chain uses TRBV12-3 or TRBV12-4 with TRBJ2-1. This CDR3 has 12 residues. The CDR3 region is CASVKVDGEQFF.

CDR3 in amino acids: CASSPKQGEFSNQPQHF. The chain couples TRBV6-1 to TRBJ1-5; TCRdb designates TRBD1, a call that cannot be tested without DNA. From germline, CDR1 is MNHNS and CDR2 SASEGT. The CDR3 runs 17 residues.

The CDR3 is CASSPQMGAYNEQFF. V gene TRBV7-3 combines with J gene TRBJ2-1. Per germline, CDR1 SGHTA and CDR2 FQGTGA. The CDR3 contains 15 residues.

This sequence joins TRBV7-2 and TRBJ2-7; TCRdb returns TRBD1, unconfirmable since there is no DNA. CDR3 length equals 14 residues. CDR1 SGHTA and CDR2 FQGNSA come from the germline V gene. The CDR3 reads CASSSRTGSYEQYF. The variable domain in full, completed from reference TRBV7-2 and TRBJ2-7, reads GAGVSQSPSNKVTEKGKDVELRCDPISGHTALYWYRQSLGQGLEFLIYFQGNSAPDKSGLPSDRFSAERTGGSVSTLTIQRTQQEDSAVYLCASSSRTGSYEQYFGPGTRLTVT.

The chain links TRBV20-1 to TRBJ2-2; TCRdb returns TRBD1, unconfirmable since there is no DNA. Germline CDR1 and CDR2: DFQATT and SNEGSKA (reference sequence). CDR3 size: 16 residues. The CDR3 here is CSARLPGQGDTGELFF.

This sequence joins TRBV6-6 and TRBJ1-1; TCRdb's D call of TRBD1 is untestable without DNA. The CDR3 length is 13 residues. The V gene's germline CDR1 is MNHNY and CDR2 SVGAGI (reference sequence). The CDR3 sequence: CASSYQGNTEAFF.

The gene calls are TRBV5-1 and TRBJ2-4. This CDR3 is built from 16 residues. CDR1 and CDR2 from the germline V gene are SGHRS and YFSETQ. The CDR3 protein is CASSIGYTLAKNIQYF.